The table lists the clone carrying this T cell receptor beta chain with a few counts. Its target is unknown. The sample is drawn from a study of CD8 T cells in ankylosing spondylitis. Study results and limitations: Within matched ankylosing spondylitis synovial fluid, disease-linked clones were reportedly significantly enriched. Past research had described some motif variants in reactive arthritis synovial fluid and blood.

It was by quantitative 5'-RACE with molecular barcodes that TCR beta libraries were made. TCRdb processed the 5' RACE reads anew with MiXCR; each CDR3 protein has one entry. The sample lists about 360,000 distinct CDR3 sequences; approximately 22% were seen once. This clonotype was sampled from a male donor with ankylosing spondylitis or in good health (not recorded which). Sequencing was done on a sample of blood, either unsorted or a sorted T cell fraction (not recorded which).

The CDR3 nucleotides read TGTGCCAGCACCGGACGTGAGCACGACACAGATACGCAGTATTTT. Amino acid sequence: CASTGREHDTDTQYF. V gene TRBV12-3 or TRBV12-4 combines with J gene TRBJ2-3; D call uncertain. V shed 7 bases and J shed 2 bases, with 16 bases lying between them. The CDR3 has 15 residues.